One and the same sample provided the 23 T cell receptor beta chains below, sequenced in a study of neurological immune-mediated disorders. Documented time point: longitudinal time-point 2. TCRdb re-called the 5' RACE reads through MiXCR, storing one row per CDR3 protein. Of tens of thousands of distinct CDR3 sequences listed, 5% to 6% are singletons. The source material was PBMCs. These receptors all come from an older woman with multiple sclerosis.

The gene calls are TRBV7-8 and TRBJ1-2; TRBD1 matches at 7 bases. This CDR3 is built from 14 residues. CDR1 and CDR2 from the germline V gene are SGHVS and FQNEAQ. With 5 bases clipped from V and 2 bases from J, the junction kept 5 bases outside the gene matches. The CDR3 protein is CASSGPDRNYGYTF. The CDR3 coding sequence is TGTGCCAGCAGCGGCCCGGACAGGAACTATGGCTACACCTTC.

This clonotype was counted many times. The V gene is TRBV4-1, the J gene TRBJ1-2; D remains ambiguous. The CDR3 is 16 residues long. Trimming stripped 1 base from V and 2 bases from J, with 14 bases between. The germline CDR1 and CDR2 sequences are MGHRA and YSYEKL. CDR3 residues: CASSQGREKGNYGYTF. In DNA, the CDR3 is TGCGCCAGCAGCCAAGGACGGGAAAAAGGAAACTATGGCTACACCTTC.

This clonotype has ten or more counts. The J gene is TRBJ2-5, the V gene TRBV9; D is unclear. The V end lost 0 bases, the J end lost 5 bases, and 5 bases lay between the germline ends. Germline CDR1 is SGDLS and CDR2 is YYNGEE. This CDR3 is 12 amino acids long. CDR3 DNA sequence: TGTGCCAGCAGCGTAGATTTGGAGACCCAGTACTTC. Translation gives CASSVDLETQYF.

This clonotype occurred a few times. The genes are TRBV9 and TRBJ2-2; D is ambiguous. CDR1 and CDR2 from the germline V gene are SGDLS and YYNGEE. The CDR3 consists of 13 residues. Between the trimmed V and J ends, which lost 0 bases and 5 bases, there was a span of 5 bases. The DNA for the CDR3 is TGTGCCAGCAGCGTAGACGGAACCGGGGAGCTGTTTTTT. Protein sequence: CASSVDGTGELFF.

This clonotype appeared many times. The V call is TRBV20-1, the J call TRBJ1-2; D gene uncertain. The V end lost 5 bases, the J end lost 8 bases, and 15 bases lay between the germline ends. Looked up from germline, CDR1 is DFQATT and CDR2 is SNEGSKA (reference sequence). This CDR3 region has 12 residues. CDR3 DNA: TGCAGTGCTTGGCAAGCCCCGGGGGGCTACACCTTC. Encoded protein: CSAWQAPGGYTF.

This clonotype showed up just a few times. This chain connects TRBV11-3 to TRBJ2-2; 8 bases fit TRBD2. V gave up 4 bases and J gave up 6 bases; unmatched junction bases: 4. CDR1 and CDR2 from the germline V gene are SGHNT and YENEEA. The CDR3 has 14 amino acids. The CDR3 DNA reads as TGTGCCAGCAGCTCTGTAGCGGGGTCCGGGGAGCTGTTTTTT. Its translation: CASSSVAGSGELFF.

In its sample, this clonotype was seen many times. CDR3 sequence reads: CASSRGGRAMNTEAFF. The CDR3 DNA sequence: TGCGCCAGCAGCCGGGGGGGGAGGGCCATGAACACTGAAGCTTTCTTT. The chain is built from TRBV5-1 and TRBJ1-1; TRBD1 is a possible D gene (5 bases). The V gene's germline CDR1 is SGHRS and CDR2 YFSETQ. The CDR3 length is 16 residues. Trimming took off 4 bases at V and 0 bases at J, with 16 bases between the two ends.

This clonotype was detected ten times or more. The rearrangement uses TRBV20-1 and TRBJ2-1, with 14 bases identical to TRBD2. Germline V gene lookup returns CDR1 DFQATT and CDR2 SNEGSKA (reference sequence). V shed 0 bases, J shed 9 bases, and the junction held 4 bases outside the gene matches. CDR3 size: 15 residues. CDR3 in DNA: TGCAGTGCTAGAGACGGGACTAGCGGGGGTTTTGAGCAGTTCTTC. Translated: CSARDGTSGGFEQFF.

This clonotype has ten or more counts. The rearrangement joins TRBV3-1 to TRBJ2-7, with D possibly being TRBD1 (6 bases). V dropped 3 bases and J dropped 4 bases, with 10 bases sitting between them. CDR1 and CDR2 from the germline V gene are LGHDT and YNNKEL (reference sequence). The length of the CDR3 is 13 residues. The CDR3 sequence is CASSHRGGYEQYF. The CDR3 nucleotides read TGTGCCAGCAGCCACAGGGGCGGGTACGAGCAGTACTTC.

This clonotype was counted many times. The chain carries TRBV6-6 and TRBJ2-7; D unclear. Germline V gene lookup returns CDR1 MNHNY and CDR2 SVGAGI (reference sequence). This CDR3 region has 15 residues. The V gene lost 2 bases and the J gene lost 2 bases, with 13 bases spanning the gap. The CDR3 here is CASSYRADTTYEQYF. In DNA, the CDR3 is TGTGCCAGCAGTTACCGGGCAGACACGACCTACGAGCAGTACTTC.

This clonotype was detected ten times or more. V is TRBV18 and J is TRBJ1-1, with unresolved D. Deletions cut 6 bases from V and 1 base from J, with 12 bases between. The CDR3 consists of 14 residues. CDR1 and CDR2 from the germline V gene are KGHSH and LQKENI. CDR3 in amino acids: CASSLMGGNTEAFF. The CDR3, as DNA: TGTGCCAGCTCCCTCATGGGCGGGAACACTGAAGCTTTCTTT.

This clonotype was seen ten or more times. The chain joins TRBV4-2 to TRBJ1-5; 7 bases are a match to TRBD1. CDR3 length: 15 residues. Trimming cost V 4 bases and J 5 bases; bases outside gene matches: 8. Germline-derived CDR1 and CDR2 are LGHNA and YNFKEQ. CDR3 in amino acids: CASSLGTEPYQPQHF. The CDR3 region has the DNA TGTGCCAGCAGCCTAGGGACAGAGCCCTATCAGCCCCAGCATTTT.

This clonotype was detected only a few times. The chain uses TRBV5-4 and TRBJ2-3; 9 bases are a match to TRBD2. Per germline, CDR1 SGHNT and CDR2 YYREEE (reference sequence). The ends lost 1 base at V and 0 bases at J; junction bases unmatched: 3. The CDR3 consists of 16 residues. The CDR3: CASSLPSGASTDTQYF. CDR3 DNA sequence: TGTGCCAGCAGCTTGCCTAGCGGGGCTAGCACAGATACGCAGTATTTT.

In this sample, this clonotype turned up many times. The chain uses TRBV12-3 or TRBV12-4 and TRBJ1-1; perhaps TRBD1 as D (6 bases). This CDR3 region has 16 residues. V dropped 6 bases and J dropped 2 bases, with 19 bases sitting between them. The CDR3 DNA reads as TGTGCCAGCAGCCACGGCGGGGGGCATATAAACACTGAAGCTTTCTTT. Encoded protein: CASSHGGGHINTEAFF.

The sample holds many counts of this clonotype. The chain carries TRBV7-9 and TRBJ1-2, with no clear D. The CDR3 consists of 13 residues. Germline loops: CDR1 SEHNR, CDR2 FQNEAQ (reference sequence). Trimming stripped 1 base from V and 6 bases from J, with 9 bases between. The CDR3 coding sequence is TGTGCCAGCAGCTTAGGACAAGTCCATGGCTACACCTTC. Its protein product is CASSLGQVHGYTF. The full variable domain, completed using reference TRBV7-9 and TRBJ1-2, is DTGVSQNPRHKITKRGQNVTFRCDPISEHNRLYWYRQTLGQGPEFLTYFQNEAQLEKSRLLSDRFSAERPKGSFSTLEIQRTEQGDSAMYLCASSLGQVHGYTFGSGTRLTVV.

Many counts were recorded for this clonotype. The gene calls are TRBV20-1 and TRBJ2-1; perhaps TRBD2 as D (6 bases). Trimming shortened V by 0 bases and J by 7 bases, and 19 bases separated the two germline ends. CDR1 DFQATT and CDR2 SNEGSKA come from the germline V gene (reference sequence). The CDR3 has 16 residues. This CDR3 reads CSARDRTGGALNEQFF. In DNA, the CDR3 is TGCAGTGCTAGAGATCGTACGGGCGGGGCCCTTAATGAGCAGTTCTTC.

This clonotype was picked up many times. The V gene is TRBV24-1, the J gene TRBJ2-1; D is possibly TRBD1 (5 bases). V was pared by 3 bases and J by 0 bases, with 14 bases between. Per the germline V gene, CDR1 is KGHDR and CDR2 is SFDVKD. CDR3 length equals 17 residues. CDR3 nucleotide sequence: TGTGCCACCAGTGATAGGCTGGGGCCGAGCTCCTACAATGAGCAGTTCTTC. Translating gives CATSDRLGPSSYNEQFF.

Many counts were recorded for this clonotype. The chain uses TRBV9 and TRBJ1-1; possible D gene TRBD1, 6 bases. The germline V and J ends were trimmed by 2 bases and 3 bases, with 14 bases remaining between them. The CDR3 spans 15 residues. Looked up from germline, CDR1 is SGDLS and CDR2 is YYNGEE. CDR3 residues: CASSVPGGADTEAFF. The CDR3 bases are TGTGCCAGCAGCGTCCCCGGGGGGGCAGACACTGAAGCTTTCTTT.

This clonotype was seen ten or more times. This sequence joins TRBV27 and TRBJ2-7, with a tentative D call TRBD1 (6 bases). This CDR3 has 16 amino acids. The V end lost 0 bases, the J end lost 3 bases, and 15 bases lay between the germline ends. Germline V gene sequence: CDR1 MNHEY, CDR2 SMNVEV (reference sequence). The CDR3 coding sequence is TGTGCCAGCAGTTTATCCTGGAGACAGGTAAACTACGAGCAGTACTTC. The encoded protein is CASSLSWRQVNYEQYF.

V gene TRBV20-1 combines with J gene TRBJ1-5, with 7 positions matching TRBD1. CDR3 length: 15 amino acids. V was pared by 0 bases and J by 2 bases, with 4 bases of the junction left unmatched. CDR1 is DFQATT, CDR2 SNEGSKA, per germline (reference sequence). The CDR3, as DNA: TGCAGTGCTAGAGAAGGTGGACAGGGCAATCAGCCCCAGCATTTT. It yields the protein CSAREGGQGNQPQHF.

This clonotype occurred many times. The CDR3 nucleotides read TGTGCCACCAGCAGATCCCAACCTAGTGGCTACACCTTC. This gives the protein CATSRSQPSGYTF. V and J are TRBV15 and TRBJ1-2; D gene unclear. The CDR3 is made up of 13 amino acids. Germline V gives CDR1 LNHNV, CDR2 YYDKDF (reference sequence). V gave up 2 bases and J gave up 7 bases, with 11 bases separating them. The entire variable domain, with the rest obtained from reference TRBV15 and TRBJ1-2, is as follows: DAMVIQNPRYQVTQFGKPVTLSCSQTLNHNVMYWYQQKSSQAPKLLFHYYDKDFNNEADTPDNFQSRRPNTSFCFLDIRSPGLGDTAMYLCATSRSQPSGYTFGSGTRLTVV.

This clonotype has at least ten counts. This sequence joins TRBV5-1 and TRBJ2-2; D call uncertain. This CDR3 contains 14 residues. Germline lookup yields CDR1 SGHRS and CDR2 YFSETQ. V was trimmed by 4 bases and J by 4 bases, leaving 11 bases between them. Here the CDR3 reads CASSVETLTGELFF. In DNA form, the CDR3 reads TGCGCCAGCAGCGTTGAGACACTCACCGGGGAGCTGTTTTTT.

This clonotype was found many times. J is TRBJ2-2 and V is TRBV9; possible D gene TRBD2, 5 bases. Trimming took 0 bases from V and 3 from J, leaving 12 bases between them. The CDR3 spans 16 residues. Germline values: CDR1 SGDLS, CDR2 YYNGEE. For the CDR3, the DNA is TGTGCCAGCAGCGTAGTTCCGGGGATAGACACCGGGGAGCTGTTTTTT. As protein: CASSVVPGIDTGELFF.